The source of this TCR beta chain is a study of cytomegalovirus exposure and HLA in healthy donors. Study results and limitations: Most TCR sequences were uncommon, yet certain public TCRs appeared in many donors. A few of the chains that were CMV-associated were confirmed in vitro to be specific for CMV antigens. Apart from CMV serostatus, no immune exposure information was available. When the data were analyzed later, several of the most significant clusters appeared to be linked to common viral pathogens.

About this clone: Its matching antigen is unknown.

This CDR3 is built from 13 residues. The V gene lost 3 bases and the J gene lost 2 bases, with 8 bases spanning the gap. CDR1 LNHDA and CDR2 SQIVND come from the germline V gene (reference sequence). The PCR used 60 Vbeta and 13 Jbeta primers. Some clones are missing from TCRdb's copy, which holds only in-frame ones; the method was immunoSEQ multiplex PCR. The sample has approximately 130,000 clones; around three quarters are singletons. The sample was PBMCs. The chain recombines TRBV19 with TRBJ2-7; D not certain. The receptor comes from a woman in her 50s in good health and CMV-seronegative. The CDR3 DNA is TGTGCCAGTAGTATTCAGGCAGCCTACGAGCAGTACTTC. Translation gives CASSIQAAYEQYF. Filled out from reference TRBV19 and TRBJ2-7, the complete variable domain reads DGGITQSPKYLFRKEGQNVTLSCEQNLNHDAMYWYRQDPGQGLRLIYYSQIVNDFQKGDIAEGYSVSREKKESFPLTVTSAQKNPTAFYLCASSIQAAYEQYFGPGTRLTVT.